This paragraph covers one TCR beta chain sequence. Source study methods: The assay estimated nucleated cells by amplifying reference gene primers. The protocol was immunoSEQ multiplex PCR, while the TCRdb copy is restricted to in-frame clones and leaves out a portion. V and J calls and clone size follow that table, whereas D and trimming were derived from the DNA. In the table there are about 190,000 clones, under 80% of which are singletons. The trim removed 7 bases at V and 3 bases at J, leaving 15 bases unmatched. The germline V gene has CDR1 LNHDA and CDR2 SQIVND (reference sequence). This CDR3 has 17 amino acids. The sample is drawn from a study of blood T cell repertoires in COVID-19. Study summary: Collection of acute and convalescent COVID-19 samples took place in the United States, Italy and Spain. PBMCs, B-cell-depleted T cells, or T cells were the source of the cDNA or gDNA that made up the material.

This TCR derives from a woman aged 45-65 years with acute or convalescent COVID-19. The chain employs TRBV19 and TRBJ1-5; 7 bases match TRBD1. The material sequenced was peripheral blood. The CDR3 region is CASTPDRLVRVNQPQHF. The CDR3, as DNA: TGTGCCAGTACCCCGGACAGGCTGGTCAGAGTCAATCAGCCCCAGCATTTT.